This TCR beta chain was retrieved from a study of cytomegalovirus exposure and HLA in healthy donors. Overall study context: According to later analysis, the same platform produced the 130 or so validation and about 700 first-cohort repertoires.

The assay was immunoSEQ multiplex PCR, and TCRdb's table has in-frame clones only and misses some. In the table there are around 150,000 clones, just under 90% of which are singletons. Whole-study results and caveats: Reports showed the classifier diagnosing cytomegalovirus status with high specificity and sensitivity.

The CDR3 consists of 12 residues. With 8 bases removed from V and 2 bases from J, the gap between germline ends came to 13 bases. Germline CDR1 reads GTSNPN; CDR2 reads SVGIG (reference sequence). As concerns this clone: Its antigen is unknown.

The sequencing sample was made of PBMCs. This TCR was sampled from a woman aged 18-30 years in good health and CMV-seropositive. This chain joins TRBV30 and TRBJ2-7, with D possibly being TRBD1 (6 bases). In nucleotides, the CDR3 is TGTGCCGCTGAGGACAGCACCTACGAGCAGTACTTC. This translates into CAAEDSTYEQYF.